The next 27 T cell receptor beta chains were all read from a single sample in a study of T cell responses to AZD1222 COVID-19 vaccine. Libraries were prepared by immunoSEQ multiplex PCR; TCRdb keeps only in-frame clonotypes and omits some of them. The sample holds about 60,000 clones, about three quarters seen once. The material was peripheral blood, obtained 28 days after the second AZD1222 dose. These receptors all stem from an adult who received the AZD1222 COVID-19 vaccine.

The V gene is TRBV5-6, the J gene TRBJ2-5; 11 nucleotides match TRBD2. Germline V CDR1 and CDR2: SGHDT, YYEEEE. The CDR3 spans 17 residues. Trimming removed 0 bases from V and 1 base from J; junction bases left unmatched: 5. The CDR3 DNA sequence: TGTGCCAGCAGCTTGGTCGGGCTAGCGGGGGGCCAAGAGACCCAGTACTTC. Residues: CASSLVGLAGGQETQYF.

The rearrangement links TRBV28 to TRBJ2-5; D is possibly TRBD1 or TRBD2 (5 bases each). The CDR3 loop spans 14 amino acids. Germline V gene lookup returns CDR1 MDHEN and CDR2 SYDVKM. V lost 7 bases, J lost 1 base, and 13 bases lay in between. The CDR3 DNA sequence: TGTGCCAGCATCCCTGGGGGTGGCCAAGAGACCCAGTACTTC. Its translation is CASIPGGGQETQYF.

This clone has a handful of counts. The rearrangement uses TRBV7-6 and TRBJ2-2; either TRBD1 or TRBD2 may fit D (5 bases each). Germline V gene lookup returns CDR1 SGHVS and CDR2 FNYEAQ. The V end lost 5 bases, the J end lost 5 bases, and 18 bases lay between the germline ends. This CDR3 has 16 residues. This CDR3 reads CASSPRAGSGTGELFF. In nucleotides, the CDR3 is TGTGCCAGCAGCCCCAGGGCAGGGAGTGGGACCGGGGAGCTGTTTTTT.

J is TRBJ1-1 and V is TRBV10-3; D gene ambiguous. The CDR3 spans 15 residues. V dropped 3 bases and J dropped 3 bases, with 14 bases sitting between them. Germline-derived CDR1 and CDR2 are ENHRY and SYGVKD. CDR3 sequence (DNA): TGTGCCATCAGTGATGGAGCAGCTGAGCACACTGAAGCTTTCTTT. Protein sequence: CAISDGAAEHTEAFF.

A few counts support this clone. V is TRBV2 and J is TRBJ1-2; the D gene is possibly TRBD1 (6 bases). The germline V gene has CDR1 SNHLY and CDR2 FYNNEI. Between the trimmed V and J ends, which lost 5 bases and 6 bases, there was a span of 19 bases. The CDR3 sequence is 15 residues long. CDR3 sequence: CASSSRQGGRHGYTF. In DNA, the CDR3 is TGTGCCAGCAGTTCCCGGCAAGGGGGAAGGCATGGCTACACCTTC.

This clone has only a few counts. The chain recombines TRBV6-1 with TRBJ1-1, with D hard to call. The germline V and J ends were trimmed by 0 bases and 10 bases, with 18 bases remaining between them. CDR1 MNHNS and CDR2 SASEGT come from the germline V gene. The CDR3 runs 15 residues. Here the CDR3 DNA reads TGTGCCAGCAGTGAAGCGTTTAATGTAGGTAGAAGAGCTTTCTTT. Protein: CASSEAFNVGRRAFF.

The chain couples TRBV3-1 (or the pseudogene TRBV3-2) to TRBJ2-5; 8 bases fit TRBD2. The CDR3 runs 15 residues. Unmatched junction bases numbered 6, after V lost 1 base and J lost 5 bases. Per the germline V gene, CDR1 is LGHDT and CDR2 is YNNKEL (reference sequence). DNA of the CDR3: TGTGCCAGCAGCCAAGTATTTGGCGGGGGGGAGACCCAGTACTTC. Protein: CASSQVFGGGETQYF.

The chain links TRBV12-3 or TRBV12-4 to TRBJ1-2; 9 bases agree with TRBD1. Losses at the gene ends were 6 bases for V and 3 bases for J; bases not matched to a gene: 2. The CDR3 length is 13 residues. In DNA, the CDR3 is TGTGCCAGCAGAAGGACAGGGGACTATGGCTACACCTTC. Its translation: CASRRTGDYGYTF.

The chain has TRBV27 and TRBJ1-6; TRBD1 matches at 8 bases. The germline V gene encodes CDR1 MNHEY and CDR2 SMNVEV (reference sequence). The trim removed 5 bases at V and 10 bases at J, leaving 7 bases unmatched. This CDR3 region has 14 residues. This CDR3 is CASSGQGLESPLHF. The CDR3, as DNA: TGTGCCAGCAGTGGACAGGGTCTCGAATCACCCCTCCACTTT.

The chain recombines TRBV19 with TRBJ1-2; D might be TRBD1 (6 bases). CDR1 is LNHDA and CDR2 is SQIVND in the germline V gene (reference sequence). V gave up 5 bases and J gave up 4 bases, with 17 bases separating them. This CDR3 is 15 amino acids long. In DNA, the CDR3 is TGTGCCAGTAGTGTACAGGGAGGGCAGGGCTATGGCTACACCTTC. Protein sequence: CASSVQGGQGYGYTF. Full variable domain (missing parts from reference TRBV19 and TRBJ1-2): DGGITQSPKYLFRKEGQNVTLSCEQNLNHDAMYWYRQDPGQGLRLIYYSQIVNDFQKGDIAEGYSVSREKKESFPLTVTSAQKNPTAFYLCASSVQGGQGYGYTFGSGTRLTVV.

V and J are TRBV3-1 (or the pseudogene TRBV3-2) and TRBJ2-2; 8 positions match TRBD1. Losses at the gene ends were 6 bases for V and 3 bases for J; bases not matched to a gene: 0. This CDR3 is built from 13 residues. Germline V gene sequence: CDR1 LGHDT, CDR2 YNNKEL (reference sequence). CDR3 DNA: TGTGCCAGCAGACAGGGGGACACCGGGGAGCTGTTTTTT. Amino acids: CASRQGDTGELFF.

The CDR3 region has the DNA TGTGCCAGCAGAGGGGGCGTACATCAGCCCCAGCATTTT. This gives the protein CASRGGVHQPQHF. The chain uses TRBV2 and TRBJ1-5; 7 bases align to TRBD1. Germline lookup yields CDR1 SNHLY and CDR2 FYNNEI. The CDR3 spans 13 residues. V lost 6 bases and J lost 5; bases outside the gene matches: 4.

The chain employs TRBV2 and TRBJ1-1, with a possible D match to TRBD1 (5 bases). V lost 8 bases to trimming and J lost 8 bases, with 9 bases between them. The CDR3 consists of 10 residues. The germline CDR1 and CDR2 sequences are SNHLY and FYNNEI. The CDR3 DNA reads as TGTGCCAGCCAGGGCCCGGAAGCTTTCTTT. Protein: CASQGPEAFF.

V is TRBV10-2 and J is TRBJ1-2; 10 bases align to TRBD1. Looked up from germline, CDR1 is WSHSY and CDR2 is SAAADI. The CDR3 is 13 residues long. V gave up 6 bases and J gave up 7 bases; unmatched junction bases: 5. CDR3 sequence: CASRTGGDSGYTF. Here the CDR3 DNA reads TGCGCCAGCAGGACAGGGGGCGATAGTGGCTACACCTTC.

The J gene is TRBJ1-5, the V gene TRBV29-1; no firm D call. Trimming removed 1 base at V and 9 bases at J, with 7 bases between. CDR3 length: 11 amino acids. Germline CDR1 is SQVTM and CDR2 is ANQGSEA. This CDR3 is CSVEGRPPQHF. CDR3 DNA sequence: TGCAGCGTTGAAGGGCGTCCGCCCCAGCATTTT.

CDR3 in DNA: TGTGCCACCAGTGATCCAGGCCGAAATGAGCAGTTCTTC. Translated: CATSDPGRNEQFF. The chain employs TRBV24-1 and TRBJ2-1; no clear D. Between the trimmed V and J ends, which lost 3 bases and 7 bases, there was a span of 9 bases. CDR3 length: 13 amino acids. Germline V gene lookup returns CDR1 KGHDR and CDR2 SFDVKD.

The V call is TRBV18, the J call TRBJ2-5; no reliable D call. V gave up 2 bases and J gave up 4 bases, with 5 bases separating them. The CDR3 loop spans 12 amino acids. Per the germline V gene, CDR1 is KGHSH and CDR2 is LQKENI. This CDR3 reads CASSPGVETQYF. The CDR3 DNA reads TGTGCCAGCTCACCAGGGGTAGAGACCCAGTACTTC.

With respect to this clone: A read error may produce the germline difference seen at one junction end. The chain links TRBV6-5 to TRBJ2-1; 8 positions match TRBD2. The CDR3 has 14 residues. Germline V gives CDR1 MNHEY, CDR2 SVGAGI. In nucleotides, the CDR3 is TGTGCCAGCAGTTACTCGACGGGGGGGGCGGACGGGGTCTTC. As protein: CASSYSTGGADGVF.

The rearrangement links TRBV19 to TRBJ2-7; D is possibly TRBD1 (5 bases). V lost 3 bases and J 7 bases, leaving 19 bases between the germline ends. This CDR3 is built from 15 residues. Germline-derived CDR1 and CDR2 are LNHDA and SQIVND (reference sequence). The CDR3 loop reads CASSIDPGISREQYF. DNA for the CDR3: TGTGCCAGTAGTATTGATCCAGGGATCTCCAGGGAGCAGTACTTC.

V usage is TRBV28 and J usage is TRBJ2-3; D is uncertain. The CDR3 is 14 amino acids. V shed 2 bases and J shed 6 bases, with 12 bases lying between them. Per germline, CDR1 MDHEN and CDR2 SYDVKM. In DNA, the CDR3 is TGTGCCAGCAGTTTACCCGGAGCCAGGGATACGCAGTATTTT. This encodes CASSLPGARDTQYF.

This clone was detected a few times. CDR3 residues: CASSSIEGYGYTF. The CDR3 bases are TGTGCCAGCAGTTCCATCGAGGGGTATGGCTACACCTTC. The chain combines TRBV6-5 with TRBJ1-2; TRBD1 might be the D (5 bases). The ends were cut back, 4 bases at V and 5 bases at J, with 11 bases in the middle. CDR3 length: 13 amino acids. Germline V gives CDR1 MNHEY, CDR2 SVGAGI.

This chain uses TRBV19 with TRBJ2-3; TRBD2 aligns across 7 bases. The J segment lost 0 bases and the V segment lost 4 bases, leaving 7 bases of the junction unmatched. This CDR3 comprises 16 residues. CDR1 and CDR2 (germline): LNHDA, SQIVND (reference sequence). The CDR3 bases are TGTGCCAGTAGTAAGTTTCTAGCGGCTAGCACAGATACGCAGTATTTT. Protein product: CASSKFLAASTDTQYF.

This rearrangement joins TRBV30 to TRBJ2-1; D may correspond to TRBD1 or TRBD2 (5 bases each). Trimming removed 0 bases at V and 9 bases at J, with 15 bases between. The length of the CDR3 is 14 residues. The germline gives CDR1 GTSNPN, CDR2 SVGIG (reference sequence). CDR3 region: CAWSVGTGFGEQFF. In DNA, the CDR3 is TGTGCCTGGAGTGTTGGGACGGGATTCGGTGAGCAGTTCTTC.

The chain recombines TRBV6-5 with TRBJ2-7; 11 nucleotides align to TRBD1. The CDR3 runs 14 residues. Germline CDR1 reads MNHEY; CDR2 reads SVGAGI. Trimming cost V 5 bases and J 5 bases; bases outside gene matches: 5. This chain's CDR3 is CASSPRTGGDEQYF. CDR3 DNA: TGTGCCAGCAGTCCACGGACAGGGGGCGACGAGCAGTACTTC.

The DNA of the CDR3 is TGTGCCAGCAGCAAGAACGCCGGGACAGGGCGCGGAAAACTGTTTTTT. Its protein product is CASSKNAGTGRGKLFF. J is TRBJ1-4 and V is TRBV5-6; TRBD1 matches 9 bases. Losses at the gene ends were 4 bases for V and 10 bases for J; bases not matched to a gene: 14. The length of the CDR3 is 16 residues. Germline V gives CDR1 SGHDT, CDR2 YYEEEE.

The rearrangement uses TRBV5-6 and TRBJ2-7; perhaps D is TRBD1 or TRBD2 (6 bases each). Germline V CDR1 and CDR2: SGHDT, YYEEEE. Trimming left V 5 bases short and J 5 bases short, with 20 bases between. The length of the CDR3 is 15 residues. The CDR3 is CASSLWGAVGNEQYF. The DNA of the CDR3 is TGTGCCAGCAGTTTATGGGGGGCGGTTGGGAACGAGCAGTACTTC.

There are a few counts of this clone. The chain links TRBV6-2 or TRBV6-3 to TRBJ2-7; D call uncertain. V lost 5 bases and J lost 0, with 11 bases in between. Looked up from germline, CDR1 is MNHEY and CDR2 is SVGEGT. The length of the CDR3 is 14 residues. The CDR3 nucleotides read TGTGCCAGCAGTATTACGCAGGACTCCTACGAGCAGTACTTC. Translated, it gives CASSITQDSYEQYF.